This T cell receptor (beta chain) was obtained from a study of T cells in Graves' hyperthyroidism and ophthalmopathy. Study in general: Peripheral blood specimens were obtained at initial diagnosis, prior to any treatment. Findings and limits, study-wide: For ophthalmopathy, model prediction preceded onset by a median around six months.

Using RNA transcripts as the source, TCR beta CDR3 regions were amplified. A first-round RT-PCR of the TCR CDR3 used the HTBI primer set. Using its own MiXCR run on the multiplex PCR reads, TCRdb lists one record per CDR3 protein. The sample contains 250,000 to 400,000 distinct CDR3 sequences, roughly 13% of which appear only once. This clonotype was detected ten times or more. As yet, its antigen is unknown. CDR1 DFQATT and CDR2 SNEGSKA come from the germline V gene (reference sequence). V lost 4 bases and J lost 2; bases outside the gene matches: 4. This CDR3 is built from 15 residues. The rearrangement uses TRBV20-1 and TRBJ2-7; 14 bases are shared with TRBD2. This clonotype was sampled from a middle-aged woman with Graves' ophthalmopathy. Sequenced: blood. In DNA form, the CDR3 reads TGCAGTGCTACCAGACTAGCGGGAGGGGCCTACGAGCAGTACTTC. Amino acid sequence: CSATRLAGGAYEQYF.